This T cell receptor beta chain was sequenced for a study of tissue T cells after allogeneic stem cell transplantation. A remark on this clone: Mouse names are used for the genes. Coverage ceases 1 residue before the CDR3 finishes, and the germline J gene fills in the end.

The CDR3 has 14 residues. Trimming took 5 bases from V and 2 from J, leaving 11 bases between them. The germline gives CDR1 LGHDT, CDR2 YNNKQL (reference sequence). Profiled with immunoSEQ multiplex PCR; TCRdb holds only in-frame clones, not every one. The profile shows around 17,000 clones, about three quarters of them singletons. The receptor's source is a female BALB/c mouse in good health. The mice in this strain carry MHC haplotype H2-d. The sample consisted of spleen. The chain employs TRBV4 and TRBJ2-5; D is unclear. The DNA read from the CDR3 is TGTGCCAGCAGCAGCCTTGGGTTCCAAGACACCCAGTAC. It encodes CASSSLGFQDTQY. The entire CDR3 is CASSSLGFQDTQYF.